This TCR beta chain originates from a study of post-analysis software for immune sequencing data. The overall study: Some patients lacked subtype; others had relapsing-remitting, secondary progressive or progressive-relapsing disease. General study points: Strong co-clustering by F measure was seen for same-batch samples. Compared with controls, patients had more of 4 or 5 TRBV segments, including TRBV5-6, TRBV5-1 and TRBV20-1.

TCR beta cDNA libraries included unique molecular identifiers. TCRdb reprocessed the PCR reads with MiXCR, giving one entry per CDR3 protein. The table records 650,000 to 850,000 distinct CDR3 sequences, 35% to 55% of them present only once. Concerning this clonotype: Its antigen is as yet unknown.

This CDR3 spans 14 amino acids. With 6 bases removed from V and 5 bases from J, the gap between germline ends came to 15 bases. The source is a girl between 10 and 17 years old with multiple sclerosis. V usage is TRBV12-3 or TRBV12-4 and J usage is TRBJ2-3; D unclear. What was sequenced was blood. The CDR3 DNA is TGTGCCAGCAGCAACAGTGCCTCGGTAGATACGCAGTATTTT. The encoded protein is CASSNSASVDTQYF.